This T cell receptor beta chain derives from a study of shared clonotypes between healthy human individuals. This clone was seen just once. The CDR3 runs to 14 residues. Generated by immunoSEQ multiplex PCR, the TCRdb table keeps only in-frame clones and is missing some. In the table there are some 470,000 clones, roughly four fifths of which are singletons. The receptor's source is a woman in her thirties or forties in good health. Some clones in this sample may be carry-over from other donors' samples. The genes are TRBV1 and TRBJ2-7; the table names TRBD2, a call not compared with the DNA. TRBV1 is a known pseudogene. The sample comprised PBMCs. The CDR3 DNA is TGCACCAGCAGCGTTTTAGCGGGTGCATACGAGCAGTACTTC. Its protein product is CTSSVLAGAYEQYF.